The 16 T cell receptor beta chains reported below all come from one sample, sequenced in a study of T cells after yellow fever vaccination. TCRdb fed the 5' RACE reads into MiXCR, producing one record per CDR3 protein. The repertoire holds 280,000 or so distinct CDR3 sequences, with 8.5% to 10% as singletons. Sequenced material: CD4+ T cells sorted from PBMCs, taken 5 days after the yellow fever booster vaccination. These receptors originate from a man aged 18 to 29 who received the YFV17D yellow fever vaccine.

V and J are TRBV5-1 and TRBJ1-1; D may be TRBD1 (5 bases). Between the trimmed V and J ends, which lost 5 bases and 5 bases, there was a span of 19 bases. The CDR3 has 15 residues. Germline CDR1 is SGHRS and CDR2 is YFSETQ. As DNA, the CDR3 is TGCGCCAGCAGTCCGGTTGGCGGGGGGAGGACTGAAGCTTTCTTT. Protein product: CASSPVGGGRTEAFF.

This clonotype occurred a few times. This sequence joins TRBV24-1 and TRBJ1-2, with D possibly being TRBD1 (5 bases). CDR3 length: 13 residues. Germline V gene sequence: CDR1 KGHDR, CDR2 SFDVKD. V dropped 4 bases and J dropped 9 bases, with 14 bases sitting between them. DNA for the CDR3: TGTGCCACCAGTGACTCGGACAATCTGCGCTACACCTTC. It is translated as CATSDSDNLRYTF.

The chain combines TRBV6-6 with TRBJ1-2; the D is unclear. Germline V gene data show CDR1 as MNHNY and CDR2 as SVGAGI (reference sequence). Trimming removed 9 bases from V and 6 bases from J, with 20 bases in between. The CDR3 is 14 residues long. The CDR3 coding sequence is TGTGCCAGTGTCGACGACCGCCTATCGAATGGCTACACCTTC. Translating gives CASVDDRLSNGYTF.

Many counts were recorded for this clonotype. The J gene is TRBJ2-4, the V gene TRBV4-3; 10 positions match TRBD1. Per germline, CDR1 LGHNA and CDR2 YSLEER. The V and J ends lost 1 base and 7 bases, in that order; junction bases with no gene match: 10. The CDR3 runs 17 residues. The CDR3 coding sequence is TGCGCCAGCAGCCAAGGGCGGGACAGGGGTGCGGAGAACATTCAGTACTTC. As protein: CASSQGRDRGAENIQYF.

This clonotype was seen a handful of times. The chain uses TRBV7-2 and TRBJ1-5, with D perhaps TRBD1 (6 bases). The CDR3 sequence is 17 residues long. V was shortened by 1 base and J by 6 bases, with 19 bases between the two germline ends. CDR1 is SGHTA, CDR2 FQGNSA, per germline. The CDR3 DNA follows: TGTGCCAGCAGCTTAGTGGCGGGGGGCGCTGGGGGTCAGCCCCAGCATTTT. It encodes CASSLVAGGAGGQPQHF.

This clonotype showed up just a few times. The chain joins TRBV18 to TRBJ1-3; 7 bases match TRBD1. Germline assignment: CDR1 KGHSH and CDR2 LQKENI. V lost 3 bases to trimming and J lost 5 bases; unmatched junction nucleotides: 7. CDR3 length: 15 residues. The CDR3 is CASSPPGTARNTIYF. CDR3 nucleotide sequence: TGTGCCAGCTCACCGCCCGGGACAGCTCGAAACACCATATATTTT.

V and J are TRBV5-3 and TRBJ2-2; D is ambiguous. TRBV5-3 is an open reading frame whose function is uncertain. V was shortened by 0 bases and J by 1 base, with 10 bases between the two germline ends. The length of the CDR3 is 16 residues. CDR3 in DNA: TGTGCCAGAAGCTTGGCCGTTCGAGGGAACACCGGGGAGCTGTTTTTT. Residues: CARSLAVRGNTGELFF.

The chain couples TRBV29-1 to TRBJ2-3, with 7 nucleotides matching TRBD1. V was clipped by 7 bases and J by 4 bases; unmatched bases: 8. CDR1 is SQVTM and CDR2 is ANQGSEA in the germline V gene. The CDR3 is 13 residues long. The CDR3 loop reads CSASTGLPDTQYF. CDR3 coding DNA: TGCAGCGCATCGACAGGGCTCCCAGATACGCAGTATTTT.

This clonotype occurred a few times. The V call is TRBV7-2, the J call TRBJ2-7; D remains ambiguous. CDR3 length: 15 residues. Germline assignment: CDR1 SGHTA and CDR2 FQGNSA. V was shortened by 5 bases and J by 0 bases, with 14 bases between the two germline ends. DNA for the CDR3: TGTGCCAGCAGCCGACTCGGCGTGAGCTCCTACGAGCAGTACTTC. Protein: CASSRLGVSSYEQYF. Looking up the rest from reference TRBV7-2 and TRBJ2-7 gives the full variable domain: GAGVSQSPSNKVTEKGKDVELRCDPISGHTALYWYRQSLGQGLEFLIYFQGNSAPDKSGLPSDRFSAERTGGSVSTLTIQRTQQEDSAVYLCASSRLGVSSYEQYFGPGTRLTVT.

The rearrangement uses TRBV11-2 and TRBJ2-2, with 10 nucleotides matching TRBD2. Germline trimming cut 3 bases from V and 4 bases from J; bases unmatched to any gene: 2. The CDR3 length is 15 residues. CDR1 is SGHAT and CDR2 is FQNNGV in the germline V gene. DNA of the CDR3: TGTGCCAGCAGCTTTAGCGGGGGGAGCACCGGGGAGCTGTTTTTT. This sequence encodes CASSFSGGSTGELFF.

The CDR3 is CASRFLLSDEQYV. The CDR3 nucleotides are TGTGCCAGCAGGTTTCTCCTCTCAGACGAGCAGTACGTC. The chain couples TRBV7-9 to TRBJ2-7; D gene uncertain. Germline loops: CDR1 SEHNR, CDR2 FQNEAQ (reference sequence). Deletions cut 6 bases from V and 5 bases from J, with 14 bases between. The CDR3 is 13 residues long.

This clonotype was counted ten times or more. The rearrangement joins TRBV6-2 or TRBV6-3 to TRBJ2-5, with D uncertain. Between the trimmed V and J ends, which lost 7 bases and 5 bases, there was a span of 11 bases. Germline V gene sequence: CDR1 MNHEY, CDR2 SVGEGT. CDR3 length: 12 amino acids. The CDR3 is CASTARQETQYF. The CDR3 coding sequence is TGTGCCAGCACGGCCCGGCAGGAGACCCAGTACTTC.

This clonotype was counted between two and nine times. CDR3 loop: CSVEEQWNTEAFF. DNA of the CDR3: TGCAGCGTTGAAGAACAGTGGAACACTGAAGCTTTCTTT. V usage is TRBV29-1 and J usage is TRBJ1-1, with D unclear. The CDR3 covers 13 residues. The germline gives CDR1 SQVTM, CDR2 ANQGSEA. V was trimmed by 0 bases and J by 1 base, leaving 6 bases between them. Complete variable domain (other parts from reference TRBV29-1 and TRBJ1-1): SAVISQKPSRDICQRGTSLTIQCQVDSQVTMMFWYRQQPGQSLTLIATANQGSEATYESGFVIDKFPISRPNLTFSTLTVSNMSPEDSSIYLCSVEEQWNTEAFFGQGTRLTVV.

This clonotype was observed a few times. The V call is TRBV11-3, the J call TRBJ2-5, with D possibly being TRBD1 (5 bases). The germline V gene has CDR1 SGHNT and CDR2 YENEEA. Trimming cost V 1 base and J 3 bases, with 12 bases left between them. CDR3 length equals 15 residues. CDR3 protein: CASSLGPGKEETQYF. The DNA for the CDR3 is TGTGCCAGCAGCTTAGGGCCAGGGAAGGAAGAGACCCAGTACTTC. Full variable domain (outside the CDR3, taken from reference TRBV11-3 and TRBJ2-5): EAGVVQSPRYKIIEKKQPVAFWCNPISGHNTLYWYLQNLGQGPELLIRYENEEAVDDSQLPKDRFSAERLKGVDSTLKIQPAELGDSAVYLCASSLGPGKEETQYFGPGTRLLVL.

The CDR3 DNA follows: TGCAGTGCTGACGGACACCCCCGTATTAACCAGCCCCAGCATTTT. Protein: CSADGHPRINQPQHF. The rearrangement joins TRBV20-1 to TRBJ1-5; D is possibly TRBD1 (5 bases). Trimming cost V 5 bases and J 7 bases, with 21 bases left between them. The length of the CDR3 is 15 residues. Germline CDR1 is DFQATT and CDR2 is SNEGSKA (reference sequence).

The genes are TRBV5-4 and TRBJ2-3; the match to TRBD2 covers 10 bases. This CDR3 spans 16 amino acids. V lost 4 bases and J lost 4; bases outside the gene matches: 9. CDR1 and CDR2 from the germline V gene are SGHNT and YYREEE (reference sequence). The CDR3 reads CASSRHDLAGADTQYF. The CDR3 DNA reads TGTGCCAGCAGCCGACACGATCTAGCGGGGGCAGATACGCAGTATTTT.